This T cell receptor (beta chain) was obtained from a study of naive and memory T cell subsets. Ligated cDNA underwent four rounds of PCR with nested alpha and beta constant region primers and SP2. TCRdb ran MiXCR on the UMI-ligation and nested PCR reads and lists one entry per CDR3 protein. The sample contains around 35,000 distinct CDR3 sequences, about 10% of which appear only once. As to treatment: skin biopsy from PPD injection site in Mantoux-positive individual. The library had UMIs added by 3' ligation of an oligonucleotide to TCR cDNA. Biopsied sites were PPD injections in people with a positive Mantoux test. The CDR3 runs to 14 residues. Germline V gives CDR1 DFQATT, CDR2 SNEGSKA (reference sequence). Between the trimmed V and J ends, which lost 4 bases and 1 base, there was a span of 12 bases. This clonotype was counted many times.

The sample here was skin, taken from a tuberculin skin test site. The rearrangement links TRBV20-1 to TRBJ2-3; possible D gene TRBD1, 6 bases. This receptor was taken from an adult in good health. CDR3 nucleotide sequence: TGCAGTGCTATTGACCCAGGGGGCACAGATACGCAGTATTTT. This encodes CSAIDPGGTDTQYF.